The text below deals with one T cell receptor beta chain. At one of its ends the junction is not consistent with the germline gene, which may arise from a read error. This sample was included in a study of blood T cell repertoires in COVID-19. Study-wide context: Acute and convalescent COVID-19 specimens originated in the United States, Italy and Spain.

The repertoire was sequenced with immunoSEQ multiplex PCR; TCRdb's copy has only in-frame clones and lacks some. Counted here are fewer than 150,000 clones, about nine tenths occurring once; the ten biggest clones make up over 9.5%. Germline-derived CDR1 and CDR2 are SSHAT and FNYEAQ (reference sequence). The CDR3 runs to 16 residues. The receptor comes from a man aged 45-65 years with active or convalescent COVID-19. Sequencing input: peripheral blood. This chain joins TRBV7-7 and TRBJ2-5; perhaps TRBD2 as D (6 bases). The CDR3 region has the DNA TGTGCTAGCAGCCCCTTCGGGACTCCTGGGGGGGAGACCCAGTACTTC. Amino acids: CASSPFGTPGGETQYF.